These 21 T cell receptor beta chains originate from one sample sequenced in a study of read filtering for tumor transcriptome and immune sequencing. From around 0.4 ug of RNA, a library with molecular barcoded alpha/delta and beta/gamma adaptors was made. TCRdb reanalysed the reads using MiXCR and keeps one entry per CDR3 protein. The table records around 44,000 distinct CDR3 sequences, about an eighth of them present only once. Sequenced material: a population of CD138-negative cells sorted from bone marrow. These receptors all stem from a donor at least 40 years old with multiple myeloma.

There are a few counts of this clonotype. At one end, the junction sequence differs from germline, possibly due to a read error. The chain combines TRBV6-2 or TRBV6-3 with TRBJ2-7; no definite D call. Germline V gives CDR1 MNHEY, CDR2 SVGEGT. This CDR3 is 13 amino acids long. The CDR3 region has the DNA TGTGCCGGCCGAAGGGCAGCTACCTACGGGCAGTACTTC. Its protein product is CAGRRAATYGQYF.

This clonotype was recorded many times. The chain combines TRBV4-2 with TRBJ2-5; 9 positions agree with TRBD2. This CDR3 comprises 17 residues. V lost 0 bases and J lost 5; bases outside the gene matches: 10. Germline loops: CDR1 LGHNA, CDR2 YNFKEQ. The DNA of the CDR3 is TGTGCCAGCAGCCAAGATCTGGAGCGGGGGGTCCGGGAGACCCAGTACTTC. Translating it yields CASSQDLERGVRETQYF.

This chain links TRBV28 with TRBJ2-5, with TRBD1 matching 8 bases. The CDR3 has 13 residues. V lost 5 bases and J lost 5; bases outside the gene matches: 4. From germline, CDR1 is MDHEN and CDR2 SYDVKM. This CDR3 is CASSPYRGETQYF. The CDR3 nucleotides are TGTGCCAGCAGTCCCTACAGGGGGGAGACCCAGTACTTC.

At least ten counts were recorded for this clonotype. The chain uses TRBV27 and TRBJ2-7; 9 bases align to TRBD2. Trimming at V came to 5 bases and at J to 4 bases, leaving 9 bases not matched to a gene. The CDR3 is 15 residues long. The germline gives CDR1 MNHEY, CDR2 SMNVEV (reference sequence). The CDR3 coding sequence is TGTGCCAGCAGTCAGCTTAGCGGGAGTCTTTACGAGCAGTACTTC. As protein: CASSQLSGSLYEQYF.

As for this clonotype: With a far larger clone one base away, a read error is the likely cause. The chain carries TRBV10-3 and TRBJ1-2, with D possibly matching TRBD1 (5 bases). Trimming took off 2 bases at V and 2 bases at J, with 9 bases between the two ends. CDR3 length: 14 residues. Germline lookup yields CDR1 ENHRY and CDR2 SYGVKD. The CDR3 region is CAISEADRNYGYTF. DNA of the CDR3: TGTGCCATCAGTGAGGCAGACAGAAACTATGGCTACACCTTC.

This clonotype was seen repeatedly, ten times or more. The CDR3 sequence: CASSRDRWTDTQYF. The CDR3 nucleotides read TGTGCCAGCAGTCGGGATCGGTGGACAGATACGCAGTATTTT. The chain combines TRBV7-2 with TRBJ2-3; tentative D call: TRBD2 (5 bases). The CDR3 runs to 14 residues. Per the germline V gene, CDR1 is SGHTA and CDR2 is FQGNSA. Trimming cost V 6 bases and J 3 bases, with 13 bases left between them.

The table lists this clonotype with many counts. The V and J genes are TRBV28 and TRBJ2-4; D is possibly TRBD2 (7 bases). V lost 5 bases to trimming and J lost 0 bases, with 14 bases between them. The CDR3 has 16 residues. Germline V lookup: CDR1 MDHEN, CDR2 SYDVKM. DNA for the CDR3: TGTGCCAGCAGTGGGGGGGGCAGTTCAGCCAAAAACATTCAGTACTTC. Amino acids: CASSGGGSSAKNIQYF.

This clonotype was counted ten times or more. This sequence joins TRBV5-1 and TRBJ2-1, with 12 bases matching TRBD2. The germline gives CDR1 SGHRS, CDR2 YFSETQ. The CDR3 loop spans 19 amino acids. V was pared by 1 base and J by 0 bases, with 8 bases of the junction left unmatched. CDR3 sequence (DNA): TGCGCCAGCAGCTTGTTTGGGACTAGCGGGCCCAACTCCTACAATGAGCAGTTCTTC. It is translated as CASSLFGTSGPNSYNEQFF.

This clonotype was recorded many times. The chain combines TRBV28 with TRBJ1-1; possibly TRBD1 for D (5 bases). Germline CDR1 is MDHEN and CDR2 is SYDVKM. With 5 bases removed from V and 1 base from J, the gap between germline ends came to 8 bases. This CDR3 comprises 13 residues. CDR3 loop: CASSPQGNTEAFF. The CDR3 bases are TGTGCCAGCAGTCCGCAGGGGAACACTGAAGCTTTCTTT.

On this clonotype itself: It may be a read error: a sequence one base away is much more abundant. The chain joins TRBV29-1 to TRBJ2-3, with TRBD1 matching 11 bases. The CDR3 contains 17 residues. Per the germline V gene, CDR1 is SQVTM and CDR2 is ANQGSEA. CDR3 sequence reads: CGVEAGTGGFITDTQYF. In DNA form, the CDR3 reads TGCGGCGTTGAAGCCGGGACAGGGGGATTCATCACAGATACGCAGTATTTT.

Points on this clonotype: A read error may explain this, as a much larger clone is one base away. The V gene is TRBV7-2, the J gene TRBJ1-5, with unresolved D. In germline, CDR1 is SGHTA, CDR2 FQGNSA. This CDR3 contains 15 residues. Trimming pared 1 base from V and 9 bases from J, leaving 16 bases between. In DNA form, the CDR3 reads TGTGCCAGCAGCTTAGGAACACAGTGGGGTCGGCCCCAGCATTTT. Translating it yields CASSLGTQWGRPQHF.

This clonotype was found many times. This chain uses TRBV11-3 with TRBJ2-1, with D uncertain. There are 15 residues in the CDR3. Trimming took off 1 base at V and 0 bases at J, with 7 bases between the two ends. The germline CDR1 and CDR2 sequences are SGHNT and YENEEA. The CDR3 here is CASSLGLDSYNEQFF. CDR3 DNA: TGTGCCAGCAGCTTAGGGCTAGACTCCTACAATGAGCAGTTCTTC.

This clonotype occurred many times. This rearrangement joins TRBV5-1 to TRBJ2-1; no reliable D call. Germline V gene sequence: CDR1 SGHRS, CDR2 YFSETQ. V was shortened by 0 bases and J by 0 bases, with 10 bases between the two germline ends. The CDR3 is 16 amino acids. The chain's CDR3 is CASSLEAESSYNEQFF. The CDR3 DNA reads as TGCGCCAGCAGCTTGGAGGCGGAGAGCTCCTACAATGAGCAGTTCTTC.

This clonotype came up many times. This chain joins TRBV20-1 and TRBJ2-7; 10 bases align to TRBD1. CDR3 length: 15 residues. V gave up 2 bases and J gave up 2 bases; unmatched junction bases: 6. Germline values: CDR1 DFQATT, CDR2 SNEGSKA (reference sequence). CDR3 nucleotide sequence: TGCAGTGCTAGACCCATTGGGACAGGGGCCTACGAGCAGTACTTC. Encoded protein: CSARPIGTGAYEQYF.

This clonotype was seen at least ten times. The V and J genes are TRBV6-5 and TRBJ1-1; D is perhaps TRBD1 (6 bases). The CDR3 totals 11 residues. The germline V and J ends were trimmed by 8 bases and 8 bases, with 12 bases remaining between them. Germline assignment: CDR1 MNHEY and CDR2 SVGAGI. CDR3 sequence: CASLRGQEAFF. CDR3 in DNA: TGTGCCAGCCTACGGGGACAAGAAGCTTTCTTT.

This clonotype was seen many times. The chain joins TRBV7-9 to TRBJ2-1; 7 positions agree with TRBD1. Trimming cost V 5 bases and J 4 bases; bases outside gene matches: 8. CDR3 size: 15 residues. The germline V gene has CDR1 SEHNR and CDR2 FQNEAQ (reference sequence). The CDR3 here is CASSPRGTEYNEQFF. In nucleotides, the CDR3 is TGTGCCAGCAGCCCGCGTGGGACAGAGTACAATGAGCAGTTCTTC.

There are many counts of this clonotype. The rearrangement uses TRBV6-2 or TRBV6-3 and TRBJ2-1, with 10 bases fitting TRBD2. Germline V gives CDR1 MNHEY, CDR2 SVGEGT. This CDR3 spans 15 amino acids. The ends lost 5 bases at V and 8 bases at J; junction bases unmatched: 9. The CDR3 sequence is CASSPGSGRGYEQFF. The CDR3 DNA sequence: TGTGCCAGCAGTCCTGGGAGCGGGAGGGGCTATGAGCAGTTCTTC.

The chain couples TRBV28 to TRBJ2-7, with D maybe TRBD1 (5 bases). V lost 3 bases and J lost 5, with 11 bases in between. This CDR3 has 13 residues. Germline values: CDR1 MDHEN, CDR2 SYDVKM. CDR3 sequence reads: CASSFGRAHEQYF. The CDR3 nucleotides are TGTGCCAGCAGTTTTGGCAGGGCCCACGAGCAGTACTTC.

In its sample, this clonotype was seen a few times. The rearrangement joins TRBV29-1 to TRBJ1-5; weak D call: TRBD1 (5 bases). Per the germline V gene, CDR1 is SQVTM and CDR2 is ANQGSEA. V lost 4 bases, J lost 2 bases, and 6 bases lay in between. CDR3 length: 12 amino acids. Written as DNA, the CDR3 is TGCAGCGTTGGGGACGGCAATCAGCCCCAGCATTTT. Translated: CSVGDGNQPQHF.

There are many counts of this clonotype. The chain combines TRBV27 with TRBJ2-7; TRBD2 aligns across 7 bases. The germline gives CDR1 MNHEY, CDR2 SMNVEV (reference sequence). The CDR3 is 11 residues long. The V segment lost 11 bases and the J segment 1 base; nucleotides outside the gene matches: 2. CDR3 in DNA: TGTGCCGCCGGGAGGTCCTACGAGCAGTACTTC. Its protein is CAAGRSYEQYF.

This clonotype was seen repeatedly, ten times or more. The V call is TRBV27, the J call TRBJ2-2; D ambiguous. The germline V and J ends were trimmed by 3 bases and 4 bases, with 15 bases remaining between them. Germline-derived CDR1 and CDR2 are MNHEY and SMNVEV (reference sequence). This CDR3 has 16 amino acids. The CDR3 loop reads CASSFFTGWSTGELFF. The CDR3 region has the DNA TGTGCCAGCAGTTTCTTTACGGGCTGGAGCACCGGGGAGCTGTTTTTT.